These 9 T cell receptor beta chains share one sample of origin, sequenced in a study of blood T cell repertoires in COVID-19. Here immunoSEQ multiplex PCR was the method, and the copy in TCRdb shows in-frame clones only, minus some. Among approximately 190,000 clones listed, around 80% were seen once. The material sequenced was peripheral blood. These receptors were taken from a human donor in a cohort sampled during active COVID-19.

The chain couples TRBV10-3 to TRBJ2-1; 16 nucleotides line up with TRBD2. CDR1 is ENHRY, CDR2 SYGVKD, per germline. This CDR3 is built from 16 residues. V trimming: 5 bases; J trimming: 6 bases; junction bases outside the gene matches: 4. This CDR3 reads CAISTGLAGGRNEQFF. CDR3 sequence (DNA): TGTGCCATCAGTACGGGACTAGCGGGGGGGCGCAATGAGCAGTTCTTC.

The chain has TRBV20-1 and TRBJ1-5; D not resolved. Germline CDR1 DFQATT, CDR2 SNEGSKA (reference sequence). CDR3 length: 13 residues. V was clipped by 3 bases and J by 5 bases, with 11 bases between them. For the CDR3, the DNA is TGCAGTGCTAGTTCAGGTTGGGATCAGCCCCAGCATTTT. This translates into CSASSGWDQPQHF.

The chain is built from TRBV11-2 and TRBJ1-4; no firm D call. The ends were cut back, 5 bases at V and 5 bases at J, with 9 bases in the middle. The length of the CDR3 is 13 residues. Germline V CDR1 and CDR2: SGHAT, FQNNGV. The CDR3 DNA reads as TGTGCCAGCAGCATCGGGAGGAATGAAAAACTGTTTTTT. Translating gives CASSIGRNEKLFF.

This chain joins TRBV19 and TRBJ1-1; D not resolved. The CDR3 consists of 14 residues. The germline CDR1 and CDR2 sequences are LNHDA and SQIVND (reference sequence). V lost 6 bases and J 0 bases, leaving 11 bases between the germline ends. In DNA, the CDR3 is TGTGCCAGTAGCAAGACTAATATGAACACTGAAGCTTTCTTT. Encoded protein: CASSKTNMNTEAFF.

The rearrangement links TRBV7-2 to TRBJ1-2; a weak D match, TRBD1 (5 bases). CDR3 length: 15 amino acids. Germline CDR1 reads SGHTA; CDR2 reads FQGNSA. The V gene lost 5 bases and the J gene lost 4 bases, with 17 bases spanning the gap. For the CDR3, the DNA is TGTGCCAGCAGCGCCGTTACGGGGGAACCCTATGGCTACACCTTC. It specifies CASSAVTGEPYGYTF.

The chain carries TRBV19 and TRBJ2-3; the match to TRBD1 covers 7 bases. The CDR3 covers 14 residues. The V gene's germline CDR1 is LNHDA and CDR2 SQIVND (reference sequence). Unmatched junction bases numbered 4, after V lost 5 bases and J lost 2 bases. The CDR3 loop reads CASSSGQTTDTQYF. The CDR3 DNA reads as TGTGCCAGTAGTTCGGGACAGACCACAGATACGCAGTATTTT.

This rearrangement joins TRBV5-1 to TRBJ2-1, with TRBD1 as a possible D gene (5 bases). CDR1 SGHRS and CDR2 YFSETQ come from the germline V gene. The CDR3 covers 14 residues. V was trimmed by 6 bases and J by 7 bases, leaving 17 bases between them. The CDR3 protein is CASTQALAGNEQFF. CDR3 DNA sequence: TGCGCCAGCACCCAAGCTTTAGCAGGGAATGAGCAGTTCTTC.

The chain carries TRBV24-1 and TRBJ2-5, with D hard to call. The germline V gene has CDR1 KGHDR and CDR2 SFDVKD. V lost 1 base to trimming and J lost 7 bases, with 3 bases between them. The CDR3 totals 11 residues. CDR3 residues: CATSDFGTQYF. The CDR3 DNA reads TGTGCCACCAGTGATTTCGGGACCCAGTACTTC.

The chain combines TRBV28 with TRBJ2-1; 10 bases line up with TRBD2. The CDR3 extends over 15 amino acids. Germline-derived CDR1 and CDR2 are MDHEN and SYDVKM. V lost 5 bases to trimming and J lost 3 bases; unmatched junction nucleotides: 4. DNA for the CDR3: TGTGCCAGCAGTCTAGCGGGAGTTGTCTACAATGAGCAGTTCTTC. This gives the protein CASSLAGVVYNEQFF.